What follows are 24 T cell receptor beta chains derived from one specimen sequenced in a study of beta chain features in type 1 diabetes. Findings of the study overall: Shorter TCRB CDR3s, moderately but significantly so, were found in Type 1 diabetes patients in all four CD4+ subsets.

All of the isolated RNA was reverse transcribed, so expressed TCRB transcripts were sequenced. TCRdb's copy holds only in-frame clones and misses some; the assay was immunoSEQ multiplex PCR. The data hold roughly 150,000 clones, with about 9.4% observed a single time. The antigens these receptors bind are not known. Sequencing was carried out using central memory CD4+ T cells from blood. The receptors stem from a young man with type 1 diabetes.

The chain has TRBV6-5 and TRBJ2-7, with 11 bases identical to TRBD2. The CDR3 runs 15 residues. Trimming took 8 bases from V and 5 from J; bases not matched to a gene: 11. Germline V gives CDR1 MNHEY, CDR2 SVGAGI. CDR3 DNA: TGTGCCAGCCCTCGAACTAGCGGGAGAGGAAACGAGCAGTACTTC. Its protein is CASPRTSGRGNEQYF.

The chain employs TRBV23-1 and TRBJ2-6; D is uncertain. TRBV23-1 is labeled an ORF, and its function is uncertain. The CDR3 extends over 18 amino acids. The V end lost 3 bases, the J end lost 0 bases, and 15 bases lay between the germline ends. CDR3 protein: CASSQAFNTTSGANVLTF. DNA for the CDR3: TGCGCCAGCAGTCAGGCTTTTAACACCACCTCTGGGGCCAACGTCCTGACTTTC.

This clone was found a few times. The chain combines TRBV5-1 with TRBJ1-2, with TRBD1 matching over 9 bases. Germline CDR1 and CDR2: SGHRS and YFSETQ. Trimming took 3 bases from V and 8 from J; bases not matched to a gene: 17. The CDR3 sequence is 17 residues long. The CDR3 nucleotides are TGCGCCAGCAGCTCAGGAAACACCGGGACAGGGCATTTCGGCTACACCTTC. It is translated as CASSSGNTGTGHFGYTF.

This clone was observed a handful of times. V is TRBV5-1 and J is TRBJ2-5, with 8 positions matching TRBD1. Trimming took 2 bases from V and 2 from J; bases not matched to a gene: 2. CDR1 SGHRS and CDR2 YFSETQ come from the germline V gene. The CDR3 runs 14 residues. CDR3 loop: CASSLRTGQETQYF. The CDR3 coding sequence is TGCGCCAGCAGCTTACGGACAGGGCAAGAGACCCAGTACTTC.

In its sample, this clone was seen a few times. The chain joins TRBV4-3 to TRBJ1-2, with 7 nucleotides matching TRBD1. Germline trimming cut 1 base from V and 2 bases from J; bases unmatched to any gene: 1. The CDR3 is made up of 14 amino acids. CDR1 and CDR2 from the germline V gene are LGHNA and YSLEER. The CDR3: CASSQAQGNYGYTF. As DNA, the CDR3 is TGCGCCAGCAGCCAAGCACAGGGGAACTATGGCTACACCTTC.

The V and J genes are TRBV5-1 and TRBJ2-1; TRBD2 matches 8 bases. Germline CDR1 and CDR2: SGHRS and YFSETQ. J lost 6 bases, V lost 1 base, and 6 bases had no gene match. The CDR3 is made up of 15 amino acids. CDR3 residues: CASSLTSGTLNEQFF. As DNA, the CDR3 is TGCGCCAGCAGCTTGACTAGCGGAACGCTCAATGAGCAGTTCTTC.

The chain is built from TRBV2 and TRBJ2-1, with a possible D match to TRBD2 (5 bases). Germline V gives CDR1 SNHLY, CDR2 FYNNEI. Trimming took 10 bases from V and 12 from J, leaving 19 bases between them. The CDR3 length is 12 residues. In DNA, the CDR3 is TGTGCCACCCAGATGGCTCGAGGGAGGCAGTTCTTC. The encoded protein is CATQMARGRQFF.

This clone has more than one count but fewer than ten. The chain links TRBV7-2 to TRBJ2-2; no clear D. Between the trimmed V and J ends, which lost 5 bases and 6 bases, there was a span of 10 bases. This CDR3 is 13 amino acids long. Germline V lookup: CDR1 SGHTA, CDR2 FQGNSA. The CDR3 protein is CASSPHYAGELFF. Written as DNA, the CDR3 is TGTGCCAGCAGCCCTCACTACGCCGGGGAGCTGTTTTTT.

This clone was recorded a few times. This sequence joins TRBV4-3 and TRBJ1-1; D is perhaps TRBD1 (6 bases). V was shortened by 7 bases and J by 1 base, with 16 bases between the two germline ends. The length of the CDR3 is 15 residues. The V gene's germline CDR1 is LGHNA and CDR2 YSLEER. The CDR3 bases are TGCGCCAGCACCCCATCGGGGGGCCGGAACACTGAAGCTTTCTTT. This codes for CASTPSGGRNTEAFF.

V usage is TRBV30 and J usage is TRBJ2-2; D not certain. Trimming removed 1 base from V and 1 base from J, with 4 bases in between. CDR1 is GTSNPN, CDR2 SVGIG, per germline (reference sequence). The CDR3 has 13 amino acids. The CDR3, as DNA: TGTGCCTGGAGTGGGCAGAACACCGGGGAGCTGTTTTTT. This gives the protein CAWSGQNTGELFF.

The chain couples TRBV10-3 to TRBJ2-5, with D unclear. Germline V gene sequence: CDR1 ENHRY, CDR2 SYGVKD. With 7 bases removed from V and 0 bases from J, the gap between germline ends came to 12 bases. There are 14 residues in the CDR3. The CDR3 here is CAIKERLNQETQYF. The CDR3 nucleotides are TGTGCCATCAAGGAGCGCCTGAACCAAGAGACCCAGTACTTC.

This clone was detected a few times. The chain uses TRBV18 and TRBJ1-1; D gene unclear. Germline lookup yields CDR1 KGHSH and CDR2 LQKENI. The V end was cut by 6 bases, the J end by 2 bases, with 10 bases between. The CDR3 contains 13 residues. For the CDR3, the DNA is TGTGCCAGCTCCCTCCAGGTAAACACTGAAGCTTTCTTT. Protein product: CASSLQVNTEAFF.

This chain uses TRBV2 with TRBJ1-2; D is possibly TRBD1 (6 bases). Trimming removed 0 bases at V and 4 bases at J, with 15 bases between. There are 16 residues in the CDR3. Looked up from germline, CDR1 is SNHLY and CDR2 is FYNNEI. The CDR3 region is CASSEAAPGESYGYTF. The DNA of the CDR3 is TGTGCCAGCAGTGAAGCAGCGCCAGGGGAGAGCTATGGCTACACCTTC.

J is TRBJ2-5 and V is TRBV19; 13 positions agree with TRBD2. V lost 5 bases and J lost 7; bases outside the gene matches: 10. Per germline, CDR1 LNHDA and CDR2 SQIVND (reference sequence). There are 16 residues in the CDR3. In DNA form, the CDR3 reads TGTGCCAGTAGTCCTTCACTAGCGGGAGGGCAGTTGACCCAGTACTTC. Its protein is CASSPSLAGGQLTQYF.

V is TRBV28 and J is TRBJ1-5; D remains unclear. The V and J ends lost 5 bases and 6 bases respectively, with 14 bases between them. Germline V lookup: CDR1 MDHEN, CDR2 SYDVKM. The CDR3 contains 14 residues. The CDR3 DNA reads as TGTGCCAGCAGTAAGAGAGCAGCGGGTCAGCCCCAGCATTTT. Its translation is CASSKRAAGQPQHF.

This clone was detected a few times. The rearrangement joins TRBV28 to TRBJ1-5; TRBD1 matches at 10 bases. Germline V gene sequence: CDR1 MDHEN, CDR2 SYDVKM. The length of the CDR3 is 15 residues. V trimming: 6 bases; J trimming: 9 bases; junction bases outside the gene matches: 11. The CDR3 sequence is CASSPRGGQGLPQHF. CDR3 in DNA: TGTGCCAGCAGCCCCAGGGGGGGACAGGGGCTGCCCCAGCATTTT.

This clone was detected many times. V gene TRBV2 combines with J gene TRBJ2-5; D perhaps matches TRBD2 (5 bases). Deletions cut 3 bases from V and 6 bases from J, with 14 bases between. Looked up from germline, CDR1 is SNHLY and CDR2 is FYNNEI. The CDR3 has 14 amino acids. Written as DNA, the CDR3 is TGTGCCAGCAGTGACAGAGAGGGTCTGCAGACCCAGTACTTC. Its protein product is CASSDREGLQTQYF.

This clone has only a few counts. This chain uses TRBV4-3 with TRBJ1-1; unclear D gene. Trimming left V 0 bases short and J 1 base short, with 9 bases between. Germline V gene lookup returns CDR1 LGHNA and CDR2 YSLEER. CDR3 length equals 15 residues. CDR3 nucleotide sequence: TGCGCCAGCAGCCAAGATAGTCGTAGGAACACTGAAGCTTTCTTT. Residues: CASSQDSRRNTEAFF.

This chain links TRBV28 with TRBJ2-3; TRBD2 matches 8 bases. The CDR3 has 15 amino acids. The germline CDR1 and CDR2 sequences are MDHEN and SYDVKM. With V trimmed by 5 bases and J by 4 bases, 8 bases remained unmatched. Written as DNA, the CDR3 is TGTGCCAGCAGTAGGACTAGCCCAGGGGCAGATACGCAGTATTTT. This gives the protein CASSRTSPGADTQYF.

The CDR3 DNA sequence: TGTGCCAGCAGTTTATGGGCCAGCGGCCTACGTGTCGAGTACTTC. Its protein product is CASSLWASGLRVEYF. The gene calls are TRBV27 and TRBJ2-7, with D perhaps matching TRBD2 (5 bases). V lost 1 base and J lost 11, with 21 bases in between. This CDR3 region has 15 residues. Germline V gives CDR1 MNHEY, CDR2 SMNVEV (reference sequence).

The genes are TRBV7-2 and TRBJ2-3; maybe TRBD1 (5 bases). The germline V gene encodes CDR1 SGHTA and CDR2 FQGNSA. V lost 7 bases, J lost 6 bases, and 20 bases lay in between. The CDR3 has 15 amino acids. The CDR3 loop reads CASTGRRAATDTQYF. The DNA for the CDR3 is TGTGCCAGCACCGGACGCAGGGCGGCAACGGATACGCAGTATTTT.

The chain couples TRBV18 to TRBJ2-2; unclear D gene. Deletions cut 2 bases from V and 1 base from J, with 11 bases between. CDR1 and CDR2 from the germline V gene are KGHSH and LQKENI. The CDR3 extends over 16 amino acids. The CDR3 DNA is TGTGCCAGCTCACCAACCCCCAGTGAGAACACCGGGGAGCTGTTTTTT. Protein: CASSPTPSENTGELFF.

The chain combines TRBV25-1 with TRBJ1-1; 9 positions match TRBD1. The CDR3 covers 14 residues. Germline lookup yields CDR1 MGHDK and CDR2 SYGVNS. The V segment lost 2 bases and the J segment 4 bases; nucleotides outside the gene matches: 2. CDR3 region: CASSENRGPTEAFF. The CDR3, as DNA: TGTGCCAGCAGTGAAAACAGGGGGCCCACTGAAGCTTTCTTT.

The chain uses TRBV28 and TRBJ1-5; possibly TRBD1 for D (5 bases). CDR3 length: 14 amino acids. V lost 3 bases and J lost 7, with 13 bases in between. Germline V CDR1 and CDR2: MDHEN, SYDVKM. CDR3 sequence: CASSFAGFLQPQHF. In nucleotides, the CDR3 is TGTGCCAGCAGTTTTGCAGGGTTTTTACAGCCCCAGCATTTT.